This T cell receptor (beta chain) came from a study of identical twins. The CDR3 is 12 residues long. With V trimmed by 6 bases and J by 6 bases, 2 bases remained unmatched. Germline-derived CDR1 and CDR2 are MNHNS and SASEGT. As for this clonotype: No antigen is known for it.

From the 5' RACE reads, TCRdb called clonotypes with MiXCR, one entry per CDR3 protein. This sample has around 510,000 distinct CDR3 sequences; 14% occur once, and the top ten carry about 0.97%. Study observations and caveats: Insertions were fewer in abundant cord blood beta clonotypes, whereas memory repertoires showed none of this pattern.

The same specimen was also included in a second study, on yellow fever vaccine responses in identical twins. Turning to that study: Twins showed a vaccine T cell response that reportedly seemed partly convergent, partly personalized.

The clonotype comes from a young woman in good health. Sequenced: CD4+ T cells sorted from blood. The gene calls are TRBV6-1 and TRBJ2-7, with 10 bases matching TRBD2. CDR3 in amino acids: CASSSSGGEQYF. The CDR3 DNA sequence: TGTGCCAGCAGCTCTAGCGGGGGCGAGCAGTACTTC.